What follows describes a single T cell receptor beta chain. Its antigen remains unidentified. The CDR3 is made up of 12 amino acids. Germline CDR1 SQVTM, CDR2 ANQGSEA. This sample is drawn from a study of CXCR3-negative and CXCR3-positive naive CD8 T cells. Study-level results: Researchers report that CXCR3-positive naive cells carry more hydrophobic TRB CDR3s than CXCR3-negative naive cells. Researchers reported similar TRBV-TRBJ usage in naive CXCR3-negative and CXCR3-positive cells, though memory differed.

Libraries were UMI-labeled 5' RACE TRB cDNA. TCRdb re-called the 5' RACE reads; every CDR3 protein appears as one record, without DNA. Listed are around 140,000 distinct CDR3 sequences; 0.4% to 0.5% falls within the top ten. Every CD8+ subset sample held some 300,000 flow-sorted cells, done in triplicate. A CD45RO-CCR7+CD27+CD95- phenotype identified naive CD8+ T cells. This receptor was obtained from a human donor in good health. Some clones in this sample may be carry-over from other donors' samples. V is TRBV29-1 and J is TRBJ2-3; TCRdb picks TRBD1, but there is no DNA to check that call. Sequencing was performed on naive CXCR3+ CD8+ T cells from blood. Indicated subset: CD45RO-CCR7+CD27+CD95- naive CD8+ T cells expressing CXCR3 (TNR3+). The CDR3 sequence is CSGEGDTDTQYF.